The present T cell receptor (beta chain) was sequenced within a study of read filtering for tumor transcriptome and immune sequencing. Overall study context: R-ISS stage counts were 8 for I, approximately 16 for II, roughly seven for III. Transcriptome libraries were built from DNase-treated RNA.

Study findings and constraints: Without single-read clonotypes, shared clonotype proportions correlated more between IR-seq and RNA-seq. The CD138-negative fraction was mixed bone marrow immune cells, not pure T cells.

Germline loops: CDR1 MNHEY, CDR2 SVGAGI. The V and J ends lost 4 bases and 1 base respectively, with 5 bases between them. This CDR3 comprises 14 residues. The table lists this clonotype with many counts. Its antigen is currently unknown. Molecular barcoded adaptors covering alpha/delta and beta/gamma chains were used on about 0.4 ug RNA. MiXCR, run by TCRdb on the reads, gives a single entry per CDR3 protein. The sample consists of tens of thousands of distinct CDR3 sequences, roughly 19% of them appearing once. The clonotype comes from a donor over 35 with multiple myeloma. The chain is built from TRBV6-5 and TRBJ2-6; D call uncertain. The sample comprised a population of CD138-negative cells sorted from bone marrow. CDR3 in amino acids: CASSLVSGANVLTF. The CDR3 region has the DNA TGTGCCAGCAGTTTGGTTTCTGGGGCCAACGTCCTGACTTTC.